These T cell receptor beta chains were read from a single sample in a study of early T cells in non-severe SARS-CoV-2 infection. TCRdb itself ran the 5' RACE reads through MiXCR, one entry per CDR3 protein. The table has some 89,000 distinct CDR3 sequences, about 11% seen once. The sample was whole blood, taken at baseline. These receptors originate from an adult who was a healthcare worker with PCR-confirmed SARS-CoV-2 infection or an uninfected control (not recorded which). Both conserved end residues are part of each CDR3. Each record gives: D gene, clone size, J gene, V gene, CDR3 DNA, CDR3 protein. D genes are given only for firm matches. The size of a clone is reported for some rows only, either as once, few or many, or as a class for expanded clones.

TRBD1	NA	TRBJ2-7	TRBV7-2	TGTGCCAGCAGCTTCGGGACAGGGGATTACTACGAGCAGTACTTC	CASSFGTGDYYEQYF
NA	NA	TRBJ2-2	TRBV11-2	TGTGCCAGCAGCTTTCTAAATCCCAACCCCAACACCGGGGAGCTGTTTTTT	CASSFLNPNPNTGELFF
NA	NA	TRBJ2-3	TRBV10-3	TGTGCCATCAGTACACAGGGTATGACAGATACGCAGTATTTT	CAISTQGMTDTQYF
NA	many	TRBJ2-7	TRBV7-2	TGTGCCAGCAGCCCTCTCGGATCCTACGAGCAGTACTTC	CASSPLGSYEQYF
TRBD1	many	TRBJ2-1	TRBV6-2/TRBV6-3	TGTGCCAGCAGGGTCGGACGGCCGACAGGGGGTTTTGGCGAGCAGTTCTTC	CASRVGRPTGGFGEQFF
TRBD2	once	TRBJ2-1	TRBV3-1	TGTGCCAGCAGCCAAGATCCAGTAGCGGGGGCTCTCAATGAGCAGTTCTTC	CASSQDPVAGALNEQFF
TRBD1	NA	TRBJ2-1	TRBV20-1	TGCAGTGCTAGAATTCCGGGACAGCCATACAATGAGCAGTTCTTC	CSARIPGQPYNEQFF
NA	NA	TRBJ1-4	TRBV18	TGTGCCAGCTCAGCCGAAGCAACTAATGAAAAACTGTTTTTT	CASSAEATNEKLFF
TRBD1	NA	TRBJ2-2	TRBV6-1	TGTGCACAGGGGTGGGCCGGGGAGCTGTTTTTT	CAQGWAGELFF
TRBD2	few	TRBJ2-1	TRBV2	TGTGCCAGCATTCCGGGACTAGCGAATGAGCAGTTCTTC	CASIPGLANEQFF
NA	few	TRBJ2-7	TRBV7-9	TGTGCCAGCAGCTTAGCGGGGAAGCGGTACGAGCAGTACTTC	CASSLAGKRYEQYF
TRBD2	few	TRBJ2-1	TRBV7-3	TGTGCCAGCAGCCGAACTAGCGGGAATAGGGGTGAGCAGTTCTTC	CASSRTSGNRGEQFF
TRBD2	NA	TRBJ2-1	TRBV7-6	TGTGCCAGCAGCTTAGGGGGCCCCGGGAGGTCCTACAATGAGCAGTTCTTC	CASSLGGPGRSYNEQFF
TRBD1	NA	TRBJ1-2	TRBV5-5	TGTGCCAGCAGCTCCTCCCCGGGACAGGGGAGTTACACCTTC	CASSSSPGQGSYTF
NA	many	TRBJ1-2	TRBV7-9	TGTGCCAGCAGCCGCCAGGACAGCTATGGCTACACCTTC	CASSRQDSYGYTF
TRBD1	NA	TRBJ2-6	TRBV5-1	TGCGCCAGCAGCTGGGACAGTCCCAACTCTGGGGCCAACGTCCTGACTTTC	CASSWDSPNSGANVLTF
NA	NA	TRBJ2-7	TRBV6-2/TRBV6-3	TGTGCCAGCAGGCAACCGGGTAGCGGCTACGAGCAGTACTTC	CASRQPGSGYEQYF
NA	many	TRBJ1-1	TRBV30	TGTGCCTGGAGCGCCGGCCCCGAAGCTTTCTTT	CAWSAGPEAFF
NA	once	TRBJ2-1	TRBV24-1	TGTGCCACCAGTCGGACGCTGGGCGGAGGGAATGAGCAGTTCTTC	CATSRTLGGGNEQFF
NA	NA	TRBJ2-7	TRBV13	TGTGCCAGCAGCTTAGGGGGGGGCATGAAGTACTTC	CASSLGGGMKYF
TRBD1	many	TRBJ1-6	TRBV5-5	TGTGCCAGCAGCTTGGGCCAGGGGGAAAATTCACCCCTCCACTTT	CASSLGQGENSPLHF
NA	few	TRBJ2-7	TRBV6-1	TGTGCCAGCAGTGAATTCGGCAGCTACGAGCAGTACTTC	CASSEFGSYEQYF
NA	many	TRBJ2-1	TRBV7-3	TGTGCCAGCAGCTTATTTCCACTTCCTCCAGGTGAGCAGTTCTTC	CASSLFPLPPGEQFF
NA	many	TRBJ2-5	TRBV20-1	TGCAGTGCTAGACAGCAAGAGACCCAGTACTTC	CSARQQETQYF
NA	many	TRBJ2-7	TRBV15	TGTGCCACCAGCAGAGATACGGGGTCCCGCGAGCAGTACTTC	CATSRDTGSREQYF
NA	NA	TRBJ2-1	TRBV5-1	TGCGCCAGCACGGCAGGGGTCGGGAATGAGCAGTTCTTC	CASTAGVGNEQFF
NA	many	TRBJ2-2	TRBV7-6	TGTGCCAGCAGCTTGAGGGACATATCGAACACCGGGGAGCTGTTTTTT	CASSLRDISNTGELFF
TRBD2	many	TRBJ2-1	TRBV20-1	TGCAGTGCTAGGGATGGCGGGGGGAGCTCCTACAATGAGCAGTTCTTC	CSARDGGGSSYNEQFF
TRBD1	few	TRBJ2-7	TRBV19	TGTGCCAGACACGACCCCCGGGACAGTTTCTACGAGCAGTACTTC	CARHDPRDSFYEQYF
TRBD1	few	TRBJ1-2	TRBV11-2	TGTGCCAGCAGCCAAAAAATAACAGGGGGACCTCCGGATTATGGCTACACCTTC	CASSQKITGGPPDYGYTF
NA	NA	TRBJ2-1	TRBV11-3	TGTGCCGCCTCCGGGGTCTCGATCTTC	CAASGVSIF
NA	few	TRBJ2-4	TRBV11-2	TGTGCCAGCAGCTTAGTAATGCAAGACTCAGGAAACATTCAGTACTTC	CASSLVMQDSGNIQYF
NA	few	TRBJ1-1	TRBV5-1	TGCGCCAGCAGCTTGCAAGGGGATAACACTGAAGCTTTCTTT	CASSLQGDNTEAFF
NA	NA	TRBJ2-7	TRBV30	TGTGCCTGGAGCGCCCAGGGTTGGTCCGAGCAGTACTTC	CAWSAQGWSEQYF
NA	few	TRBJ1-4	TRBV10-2	TGCGCCAGCAGTGAAGATGCAACTAATGAAAAACTGTTTTTT	CASSEDATNEKLFF
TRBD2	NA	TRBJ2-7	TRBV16	TGTGCCAGCAAGAACCGGGAGGGCCCCTACGAGCAGTACTTC	CASKNREGPYEQYF
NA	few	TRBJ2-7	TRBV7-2	TGTGCCAGCAGCTTGATTGCGGGGACCTACGAGCAGTACTTC	CASSLIAGTYEQYF
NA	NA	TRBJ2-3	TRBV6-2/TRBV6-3	TGTGCCAGCCGCCCCCTAGGGGCCATGGGGACAGATACGCAGTATTTT	CASRPLGAMGTDTQYF
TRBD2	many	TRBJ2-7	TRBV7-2	TGTGCCAGCAGCTTAATGGCGGGAGTCCTTAGCGAGCAGTACTTC	CASSLMAGVLSEQYF
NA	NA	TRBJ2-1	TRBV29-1	TGCAGCGTTGAACTGACTAGTGGAAGATACAATGAGCAGTTCTTC	CSVELTSGRYNEQFF
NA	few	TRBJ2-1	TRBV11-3	TGTGCCAGCAGCTCTCGGGAACAGGGATCGGCTGGCTCCTACAATGAGCAGTTCTTC	CASSSREQGSAGSYNEQFF
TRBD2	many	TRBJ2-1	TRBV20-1	TGCAGTGCTCGGGGCGTGACGGGAGGAGGGAGCTCCTACAATGAGCAGTTCTTC	CSARGVTGGGSSYNEQFF
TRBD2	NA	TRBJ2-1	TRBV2	TGTGCCAGCAGTGAGGAGTCTAGCGGGAGCCATGAGCAGTTCTTC	CASSEESSGSHEQFF
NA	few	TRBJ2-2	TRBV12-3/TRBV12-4	TGTGCCAGCAGTCCCGGGCGGGGGAACACCGGGGAGCTGTTTTTT	CASSPGRGNTGELFF
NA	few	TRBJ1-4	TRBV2	TGTGCCAGCAGTGTAATCCGGGGGGATGAAAAACTGTTTTTT	CASSVIRGDEKLFF
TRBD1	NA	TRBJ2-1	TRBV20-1	TGCAGTGCTAGGACTGGACAGGGATCCTACAATGAGCAGTTCTTC	CSARTGQGSYNEQFF
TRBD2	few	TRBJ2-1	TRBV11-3	TGTGCCAGCAGCTCCATCCTGACTAGCGGGGGGGCCTCCGAGCAGTTCTTC	CASSSILTSGGASEQFF
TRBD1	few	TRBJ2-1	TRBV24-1	TGTGCCACCAGTGGATCTGACAGGGGCCAGTTCTTC	CATSGSDRGQFF
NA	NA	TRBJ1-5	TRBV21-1	TGTGCCAGCAGCAAATCTGAGGATGGGAGCAATCAGCCCCAGCATTTT	CASSKSEDGSNQPQHF
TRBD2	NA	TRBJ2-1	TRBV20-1	TGCAGTGCACGCCTTCTGCTTGGCCTAGCGGGAGCCGTCTACAATGAGCAGTTCTTC	CSARLLLGLAGAVYNEQFF
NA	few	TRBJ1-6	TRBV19	TGTGCCAGTAGTGGGGACGGCGAAAATTCACCCCTCCACTTT	CASSGDGENSPLHF
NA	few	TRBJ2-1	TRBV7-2	TGTGCCAGCAGCTTAGGTCGGGCCCCTCCTGAGCAGTTCTTC	CASSLGRAPPEQFF
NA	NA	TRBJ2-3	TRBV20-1	TGCAGTGCTCCCGACTTTAATACGCAGTATTTT	CSAPDFNTQYF
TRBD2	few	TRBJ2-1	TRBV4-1	TGCGCCAGCAGCCCGGGACTAGCGGGAACCTACAATGAGCAGTTCTTC	CASSPGLAGTYNEQFF
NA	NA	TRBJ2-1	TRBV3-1	TGTGCCAGCAGCCAAGTCGGGAATGAGCAGTTCTTC	CASSQVGNEQFF
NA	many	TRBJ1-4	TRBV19	TGTGCCAGTAGTGACTGGTACTTAAATGAAAAACTGTTTTTT	CASSDWYLNEKLFF